The 8 T cell receptor beta chains listed next were all sequenced from one sample in a study of T cell responses to AZD1222 COVID-19 vaccine. Clones were read by immunoSEQ multiplex PCR, and TCRdb kept only the in-frame ones, dropping some. The data contain 95,000 to 150,000 clones, 88% of them singletons. Sequencing used peripheral blood, obtained on day 0 of AZD1222 vaccination. Receptors were obtained from an adult in good health.

The chain recombines TRBV5-1 with TRBJ2-3; the match to TRBD2 covers 11 bases. From germline, CDR1 is SGHRS and CDR2 YFSETQ. After removal of 0 bases from V and 8 bases from J, the junction contained 11 bases not matched to a gene. The CDR3 sequence is 17 residues long. CDR3 residues: CASSLAGSSGGTGTQYF. CDR3 DNA sequence: TGCGCCAGCAGCTTGGCCGGCTCTAGCGGGGGGACGGGTACGCAGTATTTT.

The J gene is TRBJ2-5, the V gene TRBV7-3, with 7 bases matching TRBD2. CDR3 length: 14 amino acids. J lost 7 bases, V lost 2 bases, and 7 bases had no gene match. Germline assignment: CDR1 SGHTA and CDR2 FQGTGA. DNA for the CDR3: TGTGCCAGCAGCTTACGGCGCGGGGGAGGGACCCAGTACTTC. Its protein is CASSLRRGGGTQYF.

CDR3 region: CASSLGSAYEQYF. CDR3 DNA: TGTGCCAGCAGCTTAGGCTCGGCCTACGAGCAGTACTTC. The chain employs TRBV7-3 and TRBJ2-7; D unclear. Germline V gene sequence: CDR1 SGHTA, CDR2 FQGTGA. The V end was cut by 2 bases, the J end by 2 bases, with 7 bases between. The CDR3 runs to 13 residues.

The chain combines TRBV29-1 with TRBJ1-3; no firm D call. CDR3 length: 15 residues. V lost 2 bases to trimming and J lost 0 bases, with 11 bases between them. Germline V gene data show CDR1 as SQVTM and CDR2 as ANQGSEA. CDR3 sequence: CSVERERYSGNTIYF. CDR3 DNA: TGCAGCGTTGAAAGGGAGAGATACTCTGGAAACACCATATATTTT.

This chain links TRBV23-1 with TRBJ1-2; a weak D match, TRBD1 (5 bases). TRBV23-1 is noted as an ORF with a role that remains uncertain. This CDR3 is built from 14 residues. V was pared by 8 bases and J by 5 bases, with 18 bases between. The CDR3 loop reads CASYPGDCGYGYTF. The CDR3 DNA reads TGCGCCAGCTATCCGGGGGACTGTGGGTATGGCTACACCTTC.

The CDR3 sequence: CASSVITGGEVEQFF. CDR3 nucleotide sequence: TGTGCCAGCAGCGTTATAACTGGGGGGGAGGTTGAGCAGTTCTTC. The chain employs TRBV9 and TRBJ2-1; TRBD2 agrees at 7 bases. V was clipped by 2 bases and J by 9 bases; unmatched bases: 11. In germline, CDR1 is SGDLS, CDR2 YYNGEE. The CDR3 sequence is 15 residues long.

This chain uses TRBV7-3 with TRBJ2-5, with 10 bases aligning to TRBD2. CDR3 size: 17 residues. Germline CDR1 and CDR2: SGHTA and FQGTGA. V lost 5 bases, J lost 4 bases, and 13 bases stayed unmatched. The CDR3 DNA sequence: TGTGCCAGCAGCCCAACCCCCCAAGCGGGGGGGCGAGAGACCCAGTACTTC. Its translation: CASSPTPQAGGRETQYF.

The CDR3 spells CASSHRGFNTGELFF. The DNA of the CDR3 is TGTGCCAGCAGCCACCGGGGGTTTAACACCGGGGAGCTGTTTTTT. V usage is TRBV7-6 and J usage is TRBJ2-2; tentative D call: TRBD2 (6 bases). CDR1 is SGHVS, CDR2 FNYEAQ, per germline. The CDR3 has 15 amino acids. The V and J ends lost 5 bases and 2 bases respectively, with 12 bases between them.